The next 23 T cell receptor beta chains were all read from a single sample in a study of blood T cell repertoires in COVID-19. Only in-frame clones appear in the TCRdb table, and some are missing; sequencing was by immunoSEQ multiplex PCR. The sample has approximately 300,000 clones, 80% to 90% seen once. The specimen was peripheral blood. These receptors originate from a woman between 50 and 59 years old with acute or convalescent COVID-19.

This clone was detected only a few times. CDR3 sequence (DNA): TGTGCCAGCACAGAGTCCTGGAGCTACAATGAGCAGTTCTTC. It is translated as CASTESWSYNEQFF. V usage is TRBV13 and J usage is TRBJ2-1; D unresolved. The CDR3 is 14 residues long. Germline V gene sequence: CDR1 PRHDT, CDR2 FYEKMQ (reference sequence). The V gene lost 7 bases and the J gene lost 3 bases, with 13 bases spanning the gap.

The chain carries TRBV4-1 and TRBJ1-5; D possibly corresponds to TRBD1 (5 bases). Looked up from germline, CDR1 is MGHRA and CDR2 is YSYEKL. The CDR3 contains 17 residues. Trimming left V 0 bases short and J 2 bases short, with 14 bases between. The CDR3 sequence: CASSQDPQGNGNQPQHF. CDR3 DNA sequence: TGCGCCAGCAGCCAAGATCCCCAGGGTAATGGCAATCAGCCCCAGCATTTT.

The sample holds one count of this clone. The genes are TRBV24-1 and TRBJ2-3, with 11 bases that match TRBD2. This CDR3 region has 16 residues. V gave up 5 bases and J gave up 2 bases; unmatched junction bases: 5. Germline-derived CDR1 and CDR2 are KGHDR and SFDVKD. The CDR3 nucleotides read TGTGCCACCAGTGGGATAGCGGGGGGGTCCACAGATACGCAGTATTTT. It codes for CATSGIAGGSTDTQYF.

This sequence joins TRBV7-9 and TRBJ1-2; a weak D match, TRBD1 (5 bases). Germline-derived CDR1 and CDR2 are SEHNR and FQNEAQ (reference sequence). V lost 5 bases, J lost 8 bases, and 21 bases lay in between. The CDR3 has 15 amino acids. The CDR3 nucleotides are TGTGCCAGCAGCCCAAACTCAGGGATTGAGAGCGGCTACACCTTC. Translation gives CASSPNSGIESGYTF.

The V call is TRBV30, the J call TRBJ1-5; possible D gene TRBD1, 5 bases. This CDR3 region has 15 residues. CDR1 GTSNPN and CDR2 SVGIG come from the germline V gene (reference sequence). The germline V and J ends were trimmed by 7 bases and 0 bases, with 16 bases remaining between them. For the CDR3, the DNA is TGTGCCTCGCGTACCGGGGGGGGTAGCAATCAGCCCCAGCATTTT. The encoded protein is CASRTGGGSNQPQHF.

The chain links TRBV30 to TRBJ2-7; D perhaps matches TRBD2 (7 bases). The length of the CDR3 is 11 residues. Germline CDR1 and CDR2: GTSNPN and SVGIG (reference sequence). In DNA form, the CDR3 reads TGCCTGGGGGGGCTCATCTACGAGCAGTACGTC. Translated: CLGGLIYEQYV.

The DNA of the CDR3 is TGCGCCACCGGGACTACCACCTACGAGCAGTACTTC. Encoded protein: CATGTTTYEQYF. This sequence joins TRBV10-2 and TRBJ2-7; TRBD2 agrees at 7 bases. Germline CDR1 WSHSY, CDR2 SAAADI. The CDR3 has 12 residues. V lost 10 bases to trimming and J lost 2 bases; unmatched junction nucleotides: 5.

The chain joins TRBV9 to TRBJ1-2, with TRBD1 as a possible D gene (6 bases). The CDR3 extends over 13 amino acids. CDR1 is SGDLS, CDR2 YYNGEE, per germline. Trimming cost V 0 bases and J 3 bases, with 6 bases left between them. CDR3 loop: CASSVGGHYGYTF. CDR3 coding DNA: TGTGCCAGCAGCGTAGGGGGGCACTATGGCTACACCTTC. Full variable domain (rest looked up from reference TRBV9 and TRBJ1-2): DSGVTQTPKHLITATGQRVTLRCSPRSGDLSVYWYQQSLDQGLQFLIQYYNGEERAKGNILERFSAQQFPDLHSELNLSSLELGDSALYFCASSVGGHYGYTFGSGTRLTVV.

The rearrangement joins TRBV5-8 to TRBJ1-6, with D tentatively TRBD1 (5 bases). The CDR3 spans 15 residues. V shed 0 bases and J shed 10 bases, with 14 bases lying between them. Germline CDR1 is SGHTS and CDR2 is YDEGEE. CDR3 DNA: TGTGCCAGCAGCTTGGCGGGGGTCCGCGGCTCACCCCTCCACTTT. Amino acid sequence: CASSLAGVRGSPLHF.

This clone was observed a handful of times. The identical CDR3 is also encoded by other nucleotide sequences in the sample. The J gene is TRBJ1-2, the V gene TRBV7-9; D ambiguous. The CDR3 has 14 residues. V lost 1 base, J lost 7 bases, and 13 bases lay in between. Germline V gene data show CDR1 as SEHNR and CDR2 as FQNEAQ (reference sequence). The CDR3 DNA reads as TGTGCCAGCAGCTTAGACGAGGGAGTCGGTGGCTACACCTTC. It is translated as CASSLDEGVGGYTF.

The V call is TRBV5-6, the J call TRBJ1-1; TRBD1 agrees at 8 bases. The V and J ends lost 0 bases and 1 base, in that order; junction bases with no gene match: 8. The germline CDR1 and CDR2 sequences are SGHDT and YYEEEE. This CDR3 comprises 17 residues. For the CDR3, the DNA is TGTGCCAGCAGCTTGGCAGGGGGCGCGATGGGGAACACTGAAGCTTTCTTT. Translating it yields CASSLAGGAMGNTEAFF. Full variable domain (remainder filled in from reference TRBV5-6 and TRBJ1-1): DAGVTQSPTHLIKTRGQQVTLRCSPKSGHDTVSWYQQALGQGPQFIFQYYEEEERQRGNFPDRFSGHQFPNYSSELNVNALLLGDSALYLCASSLAGGAMGNTEAFFGQGTRLTVV.

This chain connects TRBV5-4 to TRBJ2-1, with D maybe TRBD2 (6 bases). The germline V gene has CDR1 SGHNT and CDR2 YYREEE (reference sequence). The V and J ends lost 5 bases and 8 bases respectively, with 23 bases between them. The CDR3 runs to 16 residues. CDR3: CASSLVGERRGDEQFF. The CDR3 nucleotides are TGTGCCAGCAGTTTAGTGGGGGAGCGGCGGGGTGATGAGCAGTTCTTC.

The V and J genes are TRBV19 and TRBJ2-1; D remains ambiguous. Trimming cost V 5 bases and J 3 bases, with 8 bases left between them. CDR3 size: 13 residues. Per the germline V gene, CDR1 is LNHDA and CDR2 is SQIVND (reference sequence). The CDR3 is CASSYPDYNEQFF. The CDR3 DNA follows: TGTGCCAGTAGTTATCCAGACTACAATGAGCAGTTCTTC.

The chain is built from TRBV7-8 and TRBJ1-1; D is unresolved. The CDR3 consists of 14 residues. Trimming took 2 bases from V and 1 from J, leaving 8 bases between them. Germline V gene data show CDR1 as SGHVS and CDR2 as FQNEAQ. The CDR3 DNA is TGTGCCAGCAGCTTACGAGAGGGGAACACTGAAGCTTTCTTT. Its translation is CASSLREGNTEAFF.

Comment on this clone: This same CDR3 is encoded by further DNA sequences in the sample. The V and J genes are TRBV28 and TRBJ2-7, with 8 bases identical to TRBD2. With 8 bases clipped from V and 0 bases from J, the junction kept 6 bases outside the gene matches. The CDR3 has 14 amino acids. Germline loops: CDR1 MDHEN, CDR2 SYDVKM. The CDR3 sequence: CASSGGGSSYEQYV. The CDR3 DNA follows: TGTGCCAGCTCGGGAGGGGGGAGCTCCTACGAGCAGTACGTC.

The chain recombines TRBV19 with TRBJ1-2, with 9 bases matching TRBD1. In germline, CDR1 is LNHDA, CDR2 SQIVND (reference sequence). The J segment lost 7 bases and the V segment lost 3 bases, leaving 9 bases of the junction unmatched. CDR3 length: 15 residues. The CDR3 region is CASSMVTGGNRGYTF. CDR3 sequence (DNA): TGTGCCAGTAGTATGGTAACAGGGGGCAATCGTGGCTACACCTTC.

V and J are TRBV6-2 or TRBV6-3 and TRBJ1-1; a possible D gene is TRBD1 (6 bases). V lost 5 bases, J lost 5 bases, and 30 bases lay in between. CDR3 length: 19 amino acids. CDR1 and CDR2 from the germline V gene are MNHEY and SVGEGT. The CDR3 protein is CASSKAGRGQPSSGTEAFF. CDR3 sequence (DNA): TGTGCCAGCAGTAAGGCCGGTCGGGGACAACCATCCTCAGGGACTGAAGCTTTCTTT.

This CDR3 reads CAISRQGANTGELFF. DNA for the CDR3: TGTGCCATCAGCCGACAGGGTGCGAACACCGGGGAGCTGTTTTTT. J is TRBJ2-2 and V is TRBV10-3, with TRBD1 identical over 7 bases. J gave up 0 bases and V 6 bases, and 4 bases lay outside the gene matches. Germline CDR1 and CDR2: ENHRY and SYGVKD. CDR3 size: 15 residues.

This clone came up a few times. The V call is TRBV28, the J call TRBJ1-2; D gene uncertain. The CDR3 is 12 residues long. V lost 6 bases and J lost 4, with 9 bases in between. Per germline, CDR1 MDHEN and CDR2 SYDVKM. For the CDR3, the DNA is TGTGCCAGCAGCGAAGAGCCCTATGGCTACACCTTC. It translates to CASSEEPYGYTF.

The chain couples TRBV4-2 to TRBJ2-3; TRBD2 aligns across 10 bases. V shed 0 bases, J shed 6 bases, and the junction held 6 bases outside the gene matches. Per the germline V gene, CDR1 is LGHNA and CDR2 is YNFKEQ. There are 16 residues in the CDR3. The CDR3 DNA is TGTGCCAGCAGCCAAGAGGCTAGCGGGGGCGGGGATACGCAGTATTTT. This translates into CASSQEASGGGDTQYF.

The chain uses TRBV12-5 and TRBJ2-6; 7 bases fit TRBD1. The V gene's germline CDR1 is LGHNT and CDR2 FRNRAP. This CDR3 comprises 20 residues. V dropped 0 bases and J dropped 0; count of bases not matched to a gene: 11. This CDR3 is CASGLVPRWAGGSGANVLTF. The DNA of the CDR3 is TGTGCTAGTGGTTTGGTACCCCGCTGGGCAGGGGGCTCTGGGGCCAACGTCCTGACTTTC.

This clone was observed once. V gene TRBV21-1 combines with J gene TRBJ2-2; the table's D call of TRBD2 was not tested on the DNA. TRBV21-1 is a pseudogene segment. The CDR3 runs 17 residues. In nucleotides, the CDR3 is TGTGCCAGCAATTCGGCAGCTAGCGGGGACAACACCGGGGAGCTGTTTTTT. This sequence encodes CASNSAASGDNTGELFF.

V is TRBV19 and J is TRBJ1-5; TRBD1 might be the D (6 bases). Trimming shortened V by 5 bases and J by 2 bases, and 10 bases separated the two germline ends. Germline CDR1 LNHDA, CDR2 SQIVND (reference sequence). The CDR3 sequence is 14 residues long. In DNA form, the CDR3 reads TGTGCCAGTAGTGAACAGGGAGGCAATCAGCCCCAGCATTTT. It translates to CASSEQGGNQPQHF.